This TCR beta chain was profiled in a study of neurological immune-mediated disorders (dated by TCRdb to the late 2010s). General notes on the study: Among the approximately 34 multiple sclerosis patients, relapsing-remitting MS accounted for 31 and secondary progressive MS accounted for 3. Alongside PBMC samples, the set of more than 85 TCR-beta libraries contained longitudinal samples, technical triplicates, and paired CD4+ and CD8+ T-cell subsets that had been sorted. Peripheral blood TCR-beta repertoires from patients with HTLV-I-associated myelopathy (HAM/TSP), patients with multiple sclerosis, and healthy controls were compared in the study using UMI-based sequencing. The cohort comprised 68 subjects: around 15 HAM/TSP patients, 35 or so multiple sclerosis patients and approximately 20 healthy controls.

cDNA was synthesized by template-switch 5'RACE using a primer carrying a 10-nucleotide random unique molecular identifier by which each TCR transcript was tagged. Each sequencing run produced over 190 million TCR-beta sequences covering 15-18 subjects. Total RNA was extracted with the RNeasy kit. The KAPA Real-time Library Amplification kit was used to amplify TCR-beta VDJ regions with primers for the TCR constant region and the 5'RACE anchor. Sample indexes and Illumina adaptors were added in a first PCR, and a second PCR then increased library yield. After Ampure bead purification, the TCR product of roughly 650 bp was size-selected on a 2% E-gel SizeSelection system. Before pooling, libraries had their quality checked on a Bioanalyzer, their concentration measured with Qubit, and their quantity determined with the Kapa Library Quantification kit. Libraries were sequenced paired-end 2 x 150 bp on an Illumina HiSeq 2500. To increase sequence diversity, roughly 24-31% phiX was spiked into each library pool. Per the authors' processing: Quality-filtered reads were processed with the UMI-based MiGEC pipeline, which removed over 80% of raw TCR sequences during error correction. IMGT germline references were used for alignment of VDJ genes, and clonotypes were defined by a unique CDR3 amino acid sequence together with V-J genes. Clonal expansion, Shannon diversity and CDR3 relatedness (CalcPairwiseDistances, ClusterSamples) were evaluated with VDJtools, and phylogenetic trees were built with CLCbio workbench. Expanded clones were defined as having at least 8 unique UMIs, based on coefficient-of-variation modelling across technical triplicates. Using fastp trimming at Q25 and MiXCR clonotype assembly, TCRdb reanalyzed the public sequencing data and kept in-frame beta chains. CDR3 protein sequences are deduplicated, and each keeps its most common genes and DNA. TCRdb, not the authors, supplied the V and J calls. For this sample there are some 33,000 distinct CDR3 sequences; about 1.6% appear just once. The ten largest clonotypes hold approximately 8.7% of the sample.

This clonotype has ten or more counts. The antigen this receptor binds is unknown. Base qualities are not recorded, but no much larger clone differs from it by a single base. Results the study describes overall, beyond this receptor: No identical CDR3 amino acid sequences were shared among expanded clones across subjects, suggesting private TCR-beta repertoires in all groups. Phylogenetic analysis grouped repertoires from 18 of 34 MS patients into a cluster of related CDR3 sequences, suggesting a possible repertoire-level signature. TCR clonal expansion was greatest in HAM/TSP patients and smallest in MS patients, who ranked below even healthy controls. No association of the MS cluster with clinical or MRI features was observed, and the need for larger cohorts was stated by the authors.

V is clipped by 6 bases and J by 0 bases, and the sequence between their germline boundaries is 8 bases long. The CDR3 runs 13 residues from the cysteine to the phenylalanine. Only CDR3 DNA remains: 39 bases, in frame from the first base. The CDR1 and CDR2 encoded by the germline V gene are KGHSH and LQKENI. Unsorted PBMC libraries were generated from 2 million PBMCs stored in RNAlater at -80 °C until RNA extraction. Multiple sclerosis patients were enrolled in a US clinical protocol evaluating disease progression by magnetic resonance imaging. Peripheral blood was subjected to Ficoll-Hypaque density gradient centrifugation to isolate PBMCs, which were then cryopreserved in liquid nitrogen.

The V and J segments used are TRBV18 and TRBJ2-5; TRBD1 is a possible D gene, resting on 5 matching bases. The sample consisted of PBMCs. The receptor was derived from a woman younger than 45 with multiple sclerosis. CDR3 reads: CASSSGYQETQYF. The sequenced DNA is TGTGCCAGCTCCTCAGGGTACCAAGAGACCCAGTACTTC.